These 21 T cell receptor beta chains share one sample of origin, sequenced in a study of cytomegalovirus exposure and HLA in healthy donors. Primers: 60 Vbeta forward and 13 Jbeta reverse. This table comes from immunoSEQ multiplex PCR, and its TCRdb copy is limited to in-frame clones, with some not included. This sample has 140,000 or so clones, with less than 9.5% found just once. Specimen: PBMCs. The origin of the receptors is a male donor in good health and CMV-seronegative.

This clone turned up a few times. The chain carries TRBV28 and TRBJ1-4; possible D gene TRBD1, 6 bases. V was trimmed by 4 bases and J by 4 bases, leaving 13 bases between them. The CDR3 sequence is 15 residues long. From germline, CDR1 is MDHEN and CDR2 SYDVKM. CDR3 loop: CASSSLTGLNEKLFF. The CDR3 DNA sequence: TGTGCCAGCAGTTCGCTGACAGGACTTAATGAAAAACTGTTTTTT.

The chain uses TRBV7-2 and TRBJ1-2; D remains ambiguous. The germline V gene has CDR1 SGHTA and CDR2 FQGNSA. V lost 1 base and J lost 2, with 5 bases in between. This CDR3 spans 13 amino acids. The CDR3: CASSLDGNYGYTF. The CDR3 nucleotides read TGTGCCAGCAGCTTAGACGGGAACTATGGCTACACCTTC. The full variable domain, its missing parts supplied by reference TRBV7-2 and TRBJ1-2, is GAGVSQSPSNKVTEKGKDVELRCDPISGHTALYWYRQSLGQGLEFLIYFQGNSAPDKSGLPSDRFSAERTGGSVSTLTIQRTQQEDSAVYLCASSLDGNYGYTFGSGTRLTVV.

The gene calls are TRBV25-1 and TRBJ2-1, with D possibly being TRBD1 (5 bases). There are 13 residues in the CDR3. In germline, CDR1 is MGHDK, CDR2 SYGVNS. The V end lost 8 bases, the J end lost 0 bases, and 8 bases lay between the germline ends. The CDR3 coding sequence is TGTGCCAGCGGCGACAGCTCCTACAATGAGCAGTTCTTC. This sequence encodes CASGDSSYNEQFF.

This clone has more than one count but fewer than ten. The V gene is TRBV7-9, the J gene TRBJ2-7; D may be TRBD1 (7 bases). The CDR3 sequence is 14 residues long. From germline, CDR1 is SEHNR and CDR2 FQNEAQ (reference sequence). V lost 8 bases and J 0 bases, leaving 14 bases between the germline ends. CDR3 in amino acids: CASGGTESSYEQYF. As DNA, the CDR3 is TGTGCCAGCGGGGGGACAGAGAGCTCCTACGAGCAGTACTTC.

This clone has more than one count but fewer than ten. The chain has TRBV6-5 and TRBJ1-6, with 11 bases aligning to TRBD1. The germline CDR1 and CDR2 sequences are MNHEY and SVGAGI. Trimming took 2 bases from V and 10 from J; bases not matched to a gene: 7. The CDR3 runs to 16 residues. CDR3 protein: CASSYTDRGLRSPLHF. In DNA form, the CDR3 reads TGTGCCAGCAGTTACACGGACAGGGGGCTACGATCACCCCTCCACTTT.

CDR3 DNA sequence: TGTGCCAGCAGCCCGTTTGGGACAGGGATTGGGTCACCCCTCCACTTT. It specifies CASSPFGTGIGSPLHF. The chain couples TRBV28 to TRBJ1-6, with 9 bases identical to TRBD1. Germline trimming cut 6 bases from V and 10 bases from J; bases unmatched to any gene: 13. CDR1 and CDR2 (germline): MDHEN, SYDVKM. The CDR3 runs 16 residues.

The rearrangement links TRBV28 to TRBJ2-6; no clear D. V dropped 7 bases and J dropped 0 bases, with 10 bases sitting between them. This CDR3 region has 15 residues. CDR1 and CDR2 from the germline V gene are MDHEN and SYDVKM. Here the CDR3 DNA reads TGTGCCAGCACCTTAGCCTCCTCTGGGGCCAACGTCCTGACTTTC. It is translated as CASTLASSGANVLTF.

This chain joins TRBV2 and TRBJ2-7; D not certain. V lost 8 bases, J lost 2 bases, and 10 bases lay in between. Germline CDR1 reads SNHLY; CDR2 reads FYNNEI. The CDR3 is 12 amino acids. In nucleotides, the CDR3 is TGTGCCAGCTACGGAGTTACCTACGAGCAGTACTTC. It encodes CASYGVTYEQYF.

Of note for this clone: Other DNA variants within this sample encode the same CDR3. This chain joins TRBV7-2 and TRBJ1-5; the match to TRBD1 covers 7 bases. There are 18 residues in the CDR3. Germline CDR1 SGHTA, CDR2 FQGNSA. V was clipped by 1 base and J by 4 bases; unmatched bases: 13. The DNA of the CDR3 is TGTGCCAGCAGCTTAGTTTGGGACAGCAATACATATAATCAGCCCCAGCATTTT. Protein: CASSLVWDSNTYNQPQHF.

This clone was recorded a few times. The gene calls are TRBV9 and TRBJ2-6, with 10 bases aligning to TRBD1. The CDR3 covers 18 residues. Germline V gene lookup returns CDR1 SGDLS and CDR2 YYNGEE. Unmatched junction bases numbered 7, after V lost 3 bases and J lost 1 base. The CDR3: CASSGGDRGRSGANVLTF. DNA for the CDR3: TGTGCCAGCAGCGGTGGAGACAGGGGGCGTTCTGGGGCCAACGTCCTGACTTTC.

The J gene is TRBJ2-1, the V gene TRBV20-1, with TRBD2 matching 7 bases. V lost 8 bases, J lost 5 bases, and 3 bases stayed unmatched. The CDR3 consists of 11 residues. Germline CDR1 DFQATT, CDR2 SNEGSKA (reference sequence). CDR3 DNA: TGCAGTCCCCGGGGGGACAATGAGCAGTTCTTC. Amino acids: CSPRGDNEQFF.

The V gene is TRBV13, the J gene TRBJ2-7; 10 nucleotides align to TRBD1. Germline V gene lookup returns CDR1 PRHDT and CDR2 FYEKMQ (reference sequence). The CDR3 is 15 residues long. V dropped 5 bases and J dropped 2; count of bases not matched to a gene: 6. In nucleotides, the CDR3 is TGTGCCAGCAGCCTCGTGACAGGGGGCCCCTACGAGCAGTACTTC. Translation: CASSLVTGGPYEQYF.

The chain joins TRBV7-2 to TRBJ2-2; no definite D call. There are 14 residues in the CDR3. In germline, CDR1 is SGHTA, CDR2 FQGNSA. Trimming left V 6 bases short and J 3 bases short, with 11 bases between. CDR3 amino acids: CASRTYLHTGELFF. CDR3 DNA: TGTGCCAGCAGAACCTACTTGCACACCGGGGAGCTGTTTTTT. The full variable domain, its missing parts supplied by reference TRBV7-2 and TRBJ2-2, is GAGVSQSPSNKVTEKGKDVELRCDPISGHTALYWYRQSLGQGLEFLIYFQGNSAPDKSGLPSDRFSAERTGGSVSTLTIQRTQQEDSAVYLCASRTYLHTGELFFGEGSRLTVL.

This chain joins TRBV7-8 and TRBJ2-1; 12 nucleotides agree with TRBD2. The CDR3 extends over 19 amino acids. Germline values: CDR1 SGHVS, CDR2 FQNEAQ. V was pared by 2 bases and J by 0 bases, with 8 bases of the junction left unmatched. The CDR3 bases are TGTGCCAGCAGCTTACAACTAGCGGGGGGTAAGAGCTCCTACAATGAGCAGTTCTTC. Amino acid sequence: CASSLQLAGGKSSYNEQFF.

This clone was observed a handful of times. The J gene is TRBJ2-4, the V gene TRBV27; TRBD1 matches at 9 bases. J was trimmed by 2 bases and V by 5 bases; bases with no gene match: 7. Germline V lookup: CDR1 MNHEY, CDR2 SMNVEV (reference sequence). The CDR3 extends over 16 amino acids. The CDR3 DNA sequence: TGTGCCAGCAGTCCAGGACAGGGGTTATCCAAAAACATTCAGTACTTC. It translates to CASSPGQGLSKNIQYF.

This clone was observed a handful of times. This chain links TRBV27 with TRBJ2-2, with TRBD1 identical over 9 bases. The CDR3 is 17 residues long. V gave up 2 bases and J gave up 3 bases; unmatched junction bases: 7. Germline lookup yields CDR1 MNHEY and CDR2 SMNVEV (reference sequence). CDR3 protein: CASSLVGQGFYTGELFF. As DNA, the CDR3 is TGTGCCAGCAGTTTAGTGGGACAGGGATTCTACACCGGGGAGCTGTTTTTT.

The chain uses TRBV15 and TRBJ2-1; 10 bases fit TRBD2. Unmatched junction bases numbered 3, after V lost 6 bases and J lost 4 bases. Germline V CDR1 and CDR2: LNHNV, YYDKDF (reference sequence). The CDR3 is 14 amino acids. CDR3 sequence reads: CATRSGGAYNEQFF. CDR3 DNA sequence: TGTGCCACCAGAAGCGGGGGGGCTTACAATGAGCAGTTCTTC.

This chain links TRBV5-1 with TRBJ1-1; 9 positions agree with TRBD1. Germline V gene sequence: CDR1 SGHRS, CDR2 YFSETQ. J was trimmed by 4 bases and V by 4 bases; bases with no gene match: 11. CDR3 length equals 16 residues. DNA for the CDR3: TGCGCCAGCAGCCCCGGGACAGGGACTCCTTCCACTGAAGCTTTCTTT. It translates to CASSPGTGTPSTEAFF.

The rearrangement links TRBV5-1 to TRBJ2-5; 12 positions match TRBD1. Trimming cost V 2 bases and J 4 bases; bases outside gene matches: 3. This CDR3 is 15 amino acids long. Germline CDR1 reads SGHRS; CDR2 reads YFSETQ. This chain's CDR3 is CASSFGTGGVETQYF. The CDR3 coding sequence is TGCGCCAGCAGCTTCGGGACAGGGGGCGTAGAGACCCAGTACTTC.

The V gene is TRBV4-3, the J gene TRBJ2-7; D is perhaps TRBD1 (5 bases). Trimming removed 0 bases at V and 7 bases at J, with 13 bases between. Germline V gives CDR1 LGHNA, CDR2 YSLEER. This CDR3 contains 14 residues. The CDR3 DNA follows: TGCGCCAGCAGCCAAGATTCAGGGCCCTGGGAGCAGTACTTC. Encoded protein: CASSQDSGPWEQYF.

This chain joins TRBV5-1 and TRBJ2-3; D uncertain. The CDR3 extends over 15 amino acids. Between the trimmed V and J ends, which lost 1 base and 0 bases, there was a span of 9 bases. Germline V gene data show CDR1 as SGHRS and CDR2 as YFSETQ. The CDR3 sequence is CASSLRQGSTDTQYF. CDR3 coding DNA: TGCGCCAGCAGCTTGAGACAAGGAAGCACAGATACGCAGTATTTT.